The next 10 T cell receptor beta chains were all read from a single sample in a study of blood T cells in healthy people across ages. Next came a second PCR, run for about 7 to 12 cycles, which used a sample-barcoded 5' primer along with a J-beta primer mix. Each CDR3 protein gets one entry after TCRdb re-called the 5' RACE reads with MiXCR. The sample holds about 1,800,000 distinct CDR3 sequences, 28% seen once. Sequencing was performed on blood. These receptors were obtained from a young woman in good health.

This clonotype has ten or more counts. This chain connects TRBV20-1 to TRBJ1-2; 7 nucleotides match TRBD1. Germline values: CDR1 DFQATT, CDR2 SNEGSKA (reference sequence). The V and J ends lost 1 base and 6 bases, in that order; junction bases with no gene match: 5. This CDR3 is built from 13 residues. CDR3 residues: CSARGTGEDGYTF. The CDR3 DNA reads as TGCAGTGCTAGAGGTACAGGGGAGGATGGCTACACCTTC.

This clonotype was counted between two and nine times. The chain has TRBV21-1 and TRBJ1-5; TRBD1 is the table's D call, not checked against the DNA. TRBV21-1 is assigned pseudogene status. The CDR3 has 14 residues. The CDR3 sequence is CASSKKRDNQPQHF. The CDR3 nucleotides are TGTGCCAGCAGCAAAAAACGGGACAATCAGCCCCAGCATTTT.

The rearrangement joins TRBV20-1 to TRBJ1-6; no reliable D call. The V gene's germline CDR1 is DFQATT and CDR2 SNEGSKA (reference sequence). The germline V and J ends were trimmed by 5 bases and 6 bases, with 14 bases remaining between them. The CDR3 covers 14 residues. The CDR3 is CSAGHGRTNSPLHF. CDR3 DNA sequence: TGCAGTGCTGGCCACGGCAGAACTAATTCACCCCTCCACTTT.

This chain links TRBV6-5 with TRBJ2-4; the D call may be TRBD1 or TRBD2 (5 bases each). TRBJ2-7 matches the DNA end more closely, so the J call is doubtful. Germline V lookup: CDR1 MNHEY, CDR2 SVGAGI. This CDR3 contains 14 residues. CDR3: CASSYGPAGAEQYF. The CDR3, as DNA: TGTGCCAGCAGTTACGGGCCAGCCGGGGCCGAGCAGTACTTC.

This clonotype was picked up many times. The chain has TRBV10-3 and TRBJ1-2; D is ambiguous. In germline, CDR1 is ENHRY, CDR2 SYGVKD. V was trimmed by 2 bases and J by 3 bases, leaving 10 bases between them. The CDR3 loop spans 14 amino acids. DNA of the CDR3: TGTGCCATCAGTGAGGTCACATCCCACTATGGCTACACCTTC. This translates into CAISEVTSHYGYTF.

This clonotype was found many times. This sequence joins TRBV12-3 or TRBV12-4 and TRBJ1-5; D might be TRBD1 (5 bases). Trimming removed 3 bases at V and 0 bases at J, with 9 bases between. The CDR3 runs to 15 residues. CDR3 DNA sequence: TGTGCCAGCAGTTTTCAGGGTAATAGCAATCAGCCCCAGCATTTT. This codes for CASSFQGNSNQPQHF.

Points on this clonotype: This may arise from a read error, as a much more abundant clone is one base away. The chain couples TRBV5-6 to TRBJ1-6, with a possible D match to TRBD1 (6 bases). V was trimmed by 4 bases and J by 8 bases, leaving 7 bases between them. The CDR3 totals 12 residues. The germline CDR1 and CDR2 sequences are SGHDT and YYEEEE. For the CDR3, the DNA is TGTGCCAGCAGCACAGGGTATTCACCCCTCCACTTT. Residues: CASSTGYSPLHF.

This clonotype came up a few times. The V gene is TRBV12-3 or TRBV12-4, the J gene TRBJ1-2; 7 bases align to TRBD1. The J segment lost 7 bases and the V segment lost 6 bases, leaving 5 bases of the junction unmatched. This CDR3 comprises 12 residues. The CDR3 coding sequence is TGTGCCAGCAGGCGGGACAGCTGTGGCTACACCTTC. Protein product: CASRRDSCGYTF.

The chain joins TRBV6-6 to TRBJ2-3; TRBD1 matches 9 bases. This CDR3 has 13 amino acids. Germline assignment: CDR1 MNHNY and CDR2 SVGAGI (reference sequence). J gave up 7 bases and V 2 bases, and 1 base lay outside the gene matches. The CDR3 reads CASSYGTGNTQYF. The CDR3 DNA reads TGTGCCAGCAGTTACGGGACAGGGAATACGCAGTATTTT.

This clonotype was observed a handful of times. The CDR3 sequence is CASSLADQDYEQYF. CDR3 bases: TGCGCCAGCAGCTTGGCGGACCAGGACTACGAGCAGTACTTC. The genes are TRBV5-1 and TRBJ2-7; D not certain. This CDR3 contains 14 residues. The V and J ends lost 0 bases and 3 bases respectively, with 10 bases between them. Germline V gene lookup returns CDR1 SGHRS and CDR2 YFSETQ.